Presented here are 4 T cell receptor beta chains from one specimen sequenced in a study of blood T cell repertoires in COVID-19. Only in-frame clones appear in the TCRdb table, and some are missing; sequencing was by immunoSEQ multiplex PCR. The table lists about 170,000 clones, around 83% of them singletons. Source material: PBMCs or T cells enriched from blood (not recorded which). These receptors were collected from a woman in her fifties or sixties in a cohort exposed to, infected with or recovered from COVID-19 (not recorded which).

The gene calls are TRBV12-3 or TRBV12-4 and TRBJ1-2; a possible D gene is TRBD1 (6 bases). Trimming took off 3 bases at V and 6 bases at J, with 8 bases between the two ends. This CDR3 region has 12 residues. The DNA for the CDR3 is TGTGCCAGCAGTTTTACAGGGAATGGCTACACCTTC. Its protein is CASSFTGNGYTF.

The chain recombines TRBV7-2 with TRBJ1-2, with 8 bases aligning to TRBD1. V dropped 5 bases and J dropped 2; count of bases not matched to a gene: 7. Germline V gives CDR1 SGHTA, CDR2 FQGNSA. The CDR3 contains 15 residues. This CDR3 reads CASSPRTGSNYGYTF. The CDR3 coding sequence is TGTGCCAGCAGCCCGAGGACAGGGAGCAACTATGGCTACACCTTC.

This chain links TRBV3-1 (or the pseudogene TRBV3-2) with TRBJ2-2; 9 positions agree with TRBD2. This CDR3 contains 13 residues. Per the germline V gene, CDR1 is LGHDT and CDR2 is YNNKEL (reference sequence). After removal of 7 bases from V and 6 bases from J, the junction contained 3 bases not matched to a gene. CDR3 loop: CASTGLAPGELFF. DNA of the CDR3: TGTGCCAGCACTGGACTAGCGCCCGGGGAGCTGTTTTTT.

The CDR3 is CASTGTGWGTEAFF. DNA for the CDR3: TGTGCCAGCACCGGGACAGGGTGGGGCACTGAAGCTTTCTTT. J is TRBJ1-1 and V is TRBV2; 9 bases are shared with TRBD1. The CDR3 covers 14 residues. CDR1 is SNHLY and CDR2 is FYNNEI in the germline V gene. The J segment lost 4 bases and the V segment lost 7 bases, leaving 7 bases of the junction unmatched.